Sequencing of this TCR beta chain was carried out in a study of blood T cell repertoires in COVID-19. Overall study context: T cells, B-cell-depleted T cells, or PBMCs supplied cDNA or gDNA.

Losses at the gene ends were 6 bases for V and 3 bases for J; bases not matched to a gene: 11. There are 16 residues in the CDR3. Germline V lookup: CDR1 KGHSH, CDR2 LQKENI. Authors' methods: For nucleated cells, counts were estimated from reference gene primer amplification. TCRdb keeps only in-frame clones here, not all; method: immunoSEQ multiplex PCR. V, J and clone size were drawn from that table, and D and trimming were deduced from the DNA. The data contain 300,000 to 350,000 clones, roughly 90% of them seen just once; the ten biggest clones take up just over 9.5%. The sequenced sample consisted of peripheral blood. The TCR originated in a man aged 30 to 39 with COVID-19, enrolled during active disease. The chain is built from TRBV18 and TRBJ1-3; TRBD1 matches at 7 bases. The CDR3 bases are TGTGCCAGCTCGCGAACGACAGGGAGAGATGGAAACACCATATATTTT. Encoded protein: CASSRTTGRDGNTIYF.